The clone carrying this T cell receptor (beta chain) was counted between two and nine times. Antigen unknown. The data derive from a study of blood T cells in healthy people across ages. Broader study findings: Higher diversity, along with more naive CD4+ cells, distinguished long-lived donors from aged donors. Roughly linear declines in TCR beta diversity per million T cells occurred with age.

Combining a sample-barcoded 5' primer with a J-beta primer mix, a second PCR ran for 7 to 11 cycles. MiXCR, applied by TCRdb to the 5' RACE reads, yields one record per CDR3 protein. The sample holds about 930,000 distinct CDR3 sequences; about 29% are singletons and the top ten take 10% to 13%. Germline CDR1 and CDR2: MNHEY and SVGAGI. This CDR3 spans 14 amino acids. V was shortened by 6 bases and J by 4 bases, with 15 bases between the two germline ends. The sample was also linked to a second study, of T cells of mothers and their children. Per that study: Overlap measured in related mother-child pairs was slightly, non-significantly higher than in unrelated pairs.

The chain is built from TRBV6-5 and TRBJ1-2; D gene uncertain. Sequenced material: blood. The receptor comes from a middle-aged woman in good health. The CDR3 region has the DNA TGTGCCAGCAGACAACAAGGAATAACCTATGGCTACACCTTC. Protein product: CASRQQGITYGYTF.